This TCR beta chain was observed in a study of blood T cell repertoires in COVID-19. Repertoires were generated with immunoSEQ multiplex PCR, while TCRdb's copy carries only in-frame clones and drops some. This table has hundreds of thousands of clones, 87% appearing once. V gave up 4 bases and J gave up 7 bases, with 13 bases separating them. The germline V gene has CDR1 GTSNPN and CDR2 SVGIG (reference sequence). The CDR3 is 12 amino acids. Specimen: PBMCs or T cells enriched from blood (not recorded which). This sequence was found in a woman younger than 35 with acute COVID-19. This chain joins TRBV30 and TRBJ1-1, with D possibly TRBD1 on 6 matching bases. The CDR3 nucleotides read TGTGCCTGGACCCCCAGGGGAATTGAAGCTTTCTTT. As protein: CAWTPRGIEAFF.